This T cell receptor beta chain was identified during a study of T cells in Graves' hyperthyroidism and ophthalmopathy. The germline CDR1 and CDR2 sequences are SEHNR and FQNEAQ (reference sequence). The CDR3 is made up of 12 amino acids. Trimming left V 4 bases short and J 4 bases short, with 5 bases between. The study collected blood at first hyperthyroidism diagnosis, before any ophthalmopathy symptoms arose. From RNA transcripts, TCR beta CDR3 regions were amplified. Initially, a first-round RT-PCR of the TCR CDR3 employed the HTBI primer set. TCRdb re-called the multiplex PCR reads through MiXCR, storing one row per CDR3 protein. The sample consists of 250,000 or so distinct CDR3 sequences, less than 15% of them appearing once.

Input material: blood. This receptor was identified in a woman aged 40-49 years with Graves' hyperthyroidism that later progressed to Graves' ophthalmopathy. This chain connects TRBV7-9 to TRBJ1-3; D remains unclear. The CDR3 loop reads CASSSIGNTIYF. The CDR3 bases are TGTGCCAGCAGCTCCATCGGAAACACCATATATTTT.